This passage covers 8 T cell receptor beta chains from one sample sequenced in a study of T cells in Graves' hyperthyroidism and ophthalmopathy. From RNA transcripts, TCR beta CDR3 regions were amplified. In the first-round RT-PCR of the TCR CDR3, the HTBI primer set was used. Using its own MiXCR run on the multiplex PCR reads, TCRdb lists one record per CDR3 protein. The sample consists of some 770,000 distinct CDR3 sequences, roughly 17% of them appearing once. Specimen: blood. The origin of the receptors is a man younger than 35 with Graves' hyperthyroidism.

Many counts were recorded for this clonotype. Here the CDR3 reads CASSFAAIRTVTYEQYF. CDR3 DNA sequence: TGTGCCAGCAGTTTTGCAGCCATACGGACAGTAACCTACGAGCAGTACTTC. The chain combines TRBV28 with TRBJ2-7, with a weak D call TRBD1 (6 bases). CDR3 length equals 17 residues. With 3 bases removed from V and 2 bases from J, the gap between germline ends came to 20 bases. The germline V gene has CDR1 MDHEN and CDR2 SYDVKM.

As for this clonotype: This clone may be a read error of a much larger clone one base away. The genes are TRBV7-3 and TRBJ2-1, with D unresolved. CDR1 is SGHTA and CDR2 is FQGTGA in the germline V gene. The CDR3 extends over 14 amino acids. The CDR3 region has the DNA TGTGCCAACAGCTCCCCGTTGCGGTCCCATGAGCAGTTCTTC. As protein: CANSSPLRSHEQFF.

The chain has TRBV3-1 and TRBJ2-4; 7 nucleotides line up with TRBD2. This CDR3 has 14 amino acids. Germline CDR1 reads LGHDT; CDR2 reads YNNKEL (reference sequence). V dropped 1 base and J dropped 14; count of bases not matched to a gene: 11. CDR3 in amino acids: CASSQGLATWGEYF. The CDR3 coding sequence is TGTGCCAGCAGCCAAGGACTAGCTACATGGGGAGAGTACTTC.

This clonotype was seen more than once but under ten times. The chain carries TRBV28 and TRBJ1-2; a weak D match, TRBD1 (6 bases). This CDR3 is 13 amino acids long. Between the trimmed V and J ends, which lost 6 bases and 0 bases, there was a span of 8 bases. Germline V gene data show CDR1 as MDHEN and CDR2 as SYDVKM. The CDR3 DNA is TGTGCCAGCAGACGACAGGCTAACTATGGCTACACCTTC. It encodes CASRRQANYGYTF.

This clonotype was seen many times. The chain recombines TRBV28 with TRBJ2-1, with D possibly matching TRBD2 (5 bases). V shed 3 bases and J shed 0 bases, with 18 bases lying between them. The germline V gene encodes CDR1 MDHEN and CDR2 SYDVKM. This CDR3 region has 18 residues. CDR3 in amino acids: CASSFPTSGISSYNEQFF. The CDR3, as DNA: TGTGCCAGCAGTTTTCCGACTTCGGGGATAAGCTCCTACAATGAGCAGTTCTTC.

At least ten counts were recorded for this clonotype. This rearrangement joins TRBV7-9 to TRBJ2-1; D is uncertain. Between the trimmed V and J ends, which lost 1 base and 10 bases, there was a span of 11 bases. The CDR3 runs 13 residues. Germline CDR1 reads SEHNR; CDR2 reads FQNEAQ (reference sequence). CDR3 region: CASSLVGESEQFF. CDR3 nucleotide sequence: TGTGCCAGCAGCTTAGTCGGAGAGTCCGAGCAGTTCTTC. Full variable domain (remainder filled in from reference TRBV7-9 and TRBJ2-1): DTGVSQNPRHKITKRGQNVTFRCDPISEHNRLYWYRQTLGQGPEFLTYFQNEAQLEKSRLLSDRFSAERPKGSFSTLEIQRTEQGDSAMYLCASSLVGESEQFFGPGTRLTVL.

This clonotype has ten or more counts. This rearrangement joins TRBV12-5 to TRBJ2-3; TRBD1 matches at 9 bases. CDR3 length: 15 amino acids. Losses at the gene ends were 5 bases for V and 4 bases for J; bases not matched to a gene: 7. Per germline, CDR1 LGHNT and CDR2 FRNRAP. As DNA, the CDR3 is TGTGCTAGTGGTCCGTCCCGGGACAGGGCAGATACGCAGTATTTT. This encodes CASGPSRDRADTQYF.

This clonotype has ten or more counts. The chain couples TRBV11-2 to TRBJ2-1, with 7 positions matching TRBD2. The CDR3 sequence is 14 residues long. Germline CDR1 reads SGHAT; CDR2 reads FQNNGV. Trimming at V came to 3 bases and at J to 9 bases, leaving 8 bases not matched to a gene. CDR3 coding DNA: TGTGCCAGCAGCTTTGCGGCGGGAGAGCGTGAGCAGTTCTTC. It specifies CASSFAAGEREQFF.